This T cell receptor beta chain was recovered during a study of molecular identifiers for immune sequencing clone quantification. Points on this clonotype: Its antigen is unknown.

Sorting isolated naive CD8 T cells as CD8+CD4-CCR7+CD45RA+ events. General study points: Should identical TCR molecules share a barcode, the sizes of highly expanded clones could be underestimated. Among some 910,000 naive cells, as was reported, spiked Jurkat TCR RNA from one cell was detectable.

V was pared by 5 bases and J by 5 bases, with 19 bases between. Germline V gene sequence: CDR1 LNHDA, CDR2 SQIVND (reference sequence). This CDR3 contains 15 residues. It was with previously described methods and listed TCR primers that bulk TCR libraries were made. TCRdb analysed the PCR reads with MiXCR anew, one entry per CDR3 protein. The sample lists about 640,000 distinct CDR3 sequences, 15% to 20% occurring once. The receptor was isolated from a human donor in good health. Some libraries in this study had Jurkat cell RNA spiked in. The chain has TRBV19 and TRBJ2-7; tentative D call: TRBD2 (6 bases). Sequenced input: naive CD8+ T cells from blood, with Jurkat cell RNA spiked in. Subset noted: FACS-sorted CD8+CD4-CCR7+CD45RA+ naive T cells. The CDR3, as DNA: TGTGCCAGTAGTCTAGGACTCGGAGGGGTAGACGAGCAGTACTTC. This gives the protein CASSLGLGGVDEQYF.